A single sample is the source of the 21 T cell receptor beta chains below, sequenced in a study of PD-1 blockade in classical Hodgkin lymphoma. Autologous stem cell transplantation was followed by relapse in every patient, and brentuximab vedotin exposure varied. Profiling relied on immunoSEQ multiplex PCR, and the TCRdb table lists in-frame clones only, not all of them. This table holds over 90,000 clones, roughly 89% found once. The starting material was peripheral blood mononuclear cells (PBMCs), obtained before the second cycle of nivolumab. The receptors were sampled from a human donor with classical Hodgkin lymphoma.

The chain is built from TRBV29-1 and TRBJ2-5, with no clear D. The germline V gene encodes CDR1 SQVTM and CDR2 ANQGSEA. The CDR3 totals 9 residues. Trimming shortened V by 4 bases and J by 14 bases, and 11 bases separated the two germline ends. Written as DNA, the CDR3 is TGCAGCGTTGGGTCTGGGTTTTACTTC. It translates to CSVGSGFYF.

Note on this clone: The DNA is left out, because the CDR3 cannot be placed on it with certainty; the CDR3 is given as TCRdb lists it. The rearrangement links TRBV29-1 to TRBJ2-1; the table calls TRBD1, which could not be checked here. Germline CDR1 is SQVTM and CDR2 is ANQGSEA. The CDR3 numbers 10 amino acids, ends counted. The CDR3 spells CSVGTGSWFF.

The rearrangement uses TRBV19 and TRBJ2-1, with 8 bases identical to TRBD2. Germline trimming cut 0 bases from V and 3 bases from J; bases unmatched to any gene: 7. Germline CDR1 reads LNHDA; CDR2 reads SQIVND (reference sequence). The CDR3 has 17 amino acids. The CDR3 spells CASSIDLAGGHYNEQFF. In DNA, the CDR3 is TGTGCCAGTAGTATAGATCTGGCGGGGGGCCACTACAATGAGCAGTTCTTC.

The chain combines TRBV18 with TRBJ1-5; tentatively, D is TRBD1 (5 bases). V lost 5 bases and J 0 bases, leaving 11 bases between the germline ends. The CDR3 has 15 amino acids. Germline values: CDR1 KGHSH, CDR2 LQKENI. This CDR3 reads CASSSGRDSNQPQHF. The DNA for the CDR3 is TGTGCCAGCTCATCAGGCAGGGATAGCAATCAGCCCCAGCATTTT.

Written as DNA, the CDR3 is TGTGCCAGCAGCAAGGAGATAGCGGGGGATCGCGACGAGCAGTACTTC. Encoded protein: CASSKEIAGDRDEQYF. The rearrangement links TRBV5-4 to TRBJ2-7, with TRBD2 matching over 9 bases. Trimming cost V 4 bases and J 5 bases; bases outside gene matches: 13. CDR1 is SGHNT and CDR2 is YYREEE in the germline V gene (reference sequence). The CDR3 covers 16 residues.

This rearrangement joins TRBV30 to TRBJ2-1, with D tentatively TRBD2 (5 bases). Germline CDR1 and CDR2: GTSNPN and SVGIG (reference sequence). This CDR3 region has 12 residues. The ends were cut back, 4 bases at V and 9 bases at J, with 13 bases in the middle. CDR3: CAWTRAEAEQFF. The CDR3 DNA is TGTGCCTGGACTCGAGCGGAGGCTGAGCAGTTCTTC.

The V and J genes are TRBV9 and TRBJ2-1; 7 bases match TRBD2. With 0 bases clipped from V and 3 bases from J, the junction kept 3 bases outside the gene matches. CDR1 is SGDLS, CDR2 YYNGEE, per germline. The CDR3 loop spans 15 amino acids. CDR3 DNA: TGTGCCAGCAGCGTAGCTAGCGGTTACTACAATGAGCAGTTCTTC. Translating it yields CASSVASGYYNEQFF.

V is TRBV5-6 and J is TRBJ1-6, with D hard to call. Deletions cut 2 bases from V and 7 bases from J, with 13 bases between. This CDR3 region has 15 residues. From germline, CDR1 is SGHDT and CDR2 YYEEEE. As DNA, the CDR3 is TGTGCCAGCAGCTTCGTTGCGGTCACAAATTCACCCCTCCACTTT. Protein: CASSFVAVTNSPLHF. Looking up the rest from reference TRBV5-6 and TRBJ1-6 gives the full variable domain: DAGVTQSPTHLIKTRGQQVTLRCSPKSGHDTVSWYQQALGQGPQFIFQYYEEEERQRGNFPDRFSGHQFPNYSSELNVNALLLGDSALYLCASSFVAVTNSPLHFGNGTRLTVT.

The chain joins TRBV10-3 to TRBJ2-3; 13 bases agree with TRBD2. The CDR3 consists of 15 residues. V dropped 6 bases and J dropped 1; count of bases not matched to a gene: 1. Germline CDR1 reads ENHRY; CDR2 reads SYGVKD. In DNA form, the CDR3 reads TGTGCCATCAGGGGGACTAGCGGGGGCACAGATACGCAGTATTTT. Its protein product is CAIRGTSGGTDTQYF.

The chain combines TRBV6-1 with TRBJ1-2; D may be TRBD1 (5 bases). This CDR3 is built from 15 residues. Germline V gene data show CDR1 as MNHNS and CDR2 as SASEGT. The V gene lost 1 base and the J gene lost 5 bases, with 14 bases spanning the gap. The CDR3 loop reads CASSEGLARDYGYTF. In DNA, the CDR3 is TGTGCCAGCAGTGAAGGGCTAGCCAGGGATTATGGCTACACCTTC.

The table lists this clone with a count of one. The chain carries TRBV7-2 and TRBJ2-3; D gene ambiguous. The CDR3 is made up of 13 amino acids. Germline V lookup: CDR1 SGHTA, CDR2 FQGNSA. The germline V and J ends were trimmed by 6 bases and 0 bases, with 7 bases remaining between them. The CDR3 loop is CASSSFSTDTQYF. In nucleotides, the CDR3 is TGTGCCAGCAGTTCTTTTAGCACAGATACGCAGTATTTT.

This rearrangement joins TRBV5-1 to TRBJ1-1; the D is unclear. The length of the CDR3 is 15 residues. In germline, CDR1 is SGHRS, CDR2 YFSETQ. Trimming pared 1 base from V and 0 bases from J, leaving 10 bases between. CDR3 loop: CASSLLVDLNTEAFF. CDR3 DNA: TGCGCCAGCAGCTTGTTGGTGGACCTGAACACTGAAGCTTTCTTT.

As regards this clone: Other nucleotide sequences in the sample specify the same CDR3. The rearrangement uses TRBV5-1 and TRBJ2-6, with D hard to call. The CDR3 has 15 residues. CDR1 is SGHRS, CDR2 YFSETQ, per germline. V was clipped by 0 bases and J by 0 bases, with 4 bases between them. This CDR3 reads CASSLANSGANVLTF. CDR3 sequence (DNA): TGCGCCAGCAGCTTGGCGAACTCTGGGGCCAACGTCCTGACTTTC.

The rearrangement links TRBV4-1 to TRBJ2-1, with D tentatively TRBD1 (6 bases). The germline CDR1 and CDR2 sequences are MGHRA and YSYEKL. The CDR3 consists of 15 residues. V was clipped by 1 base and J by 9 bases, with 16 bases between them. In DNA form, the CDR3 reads TGCGCCAGCAGCCAAGTCGCTGACAGGTGGAGTGAGCAGTTCTTC. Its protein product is CASSQVADRWSEQFF.

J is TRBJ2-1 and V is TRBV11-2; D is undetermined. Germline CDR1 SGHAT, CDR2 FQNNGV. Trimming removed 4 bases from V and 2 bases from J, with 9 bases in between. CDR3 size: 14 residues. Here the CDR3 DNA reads TGTGCCAGCAGCTCAACGAAAACCTACAATGAGCAGTTCTTC. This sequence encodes CASSSTKTYNEQFF.

CDR3 sequence (DNA): TGTGCCAGCAGCTTCTGGATGGGTTCCTTCGCCGGGGAGCTGTTTTTT. Translated: CASSFWMGSFAGELFF. The rearrangement joins TRBV7-9 to TRBJ2-2; D remains unclear. Trimming stripped 3 bases from V and 6 bases from J, with 17 bases between. This CDR3 is 16 amino acids long. Germline CDR1 is SEHNR and CDR2 is FQNEAQ (reference sequence).

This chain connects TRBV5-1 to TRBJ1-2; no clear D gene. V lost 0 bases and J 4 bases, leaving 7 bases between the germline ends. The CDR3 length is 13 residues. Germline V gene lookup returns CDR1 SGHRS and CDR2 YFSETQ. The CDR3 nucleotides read TGCGCCAGCAGCTTGGGGGTCCTCTATGGCTACACCTTC. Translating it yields CASSLGVLYGYTF.

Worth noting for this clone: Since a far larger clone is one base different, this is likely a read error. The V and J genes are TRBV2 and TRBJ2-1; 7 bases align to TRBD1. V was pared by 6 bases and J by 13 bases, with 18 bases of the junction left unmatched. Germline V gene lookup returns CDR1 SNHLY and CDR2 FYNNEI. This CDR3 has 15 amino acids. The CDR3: CASRDLDRVENIQFF. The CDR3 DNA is TGTGCCAGCAGGGATCTCGACAGGGTAGAAAACATTCAGTTCTTC.

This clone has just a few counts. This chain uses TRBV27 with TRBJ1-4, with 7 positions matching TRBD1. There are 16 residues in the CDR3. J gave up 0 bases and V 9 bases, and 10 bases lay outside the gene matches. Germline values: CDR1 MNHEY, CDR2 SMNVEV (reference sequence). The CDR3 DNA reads TGTGCCAGATTACCGGGACAGCGTTCAACTAATGAAAAACTGTTTTTT. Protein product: CARLPGQRSTNEKLFF.

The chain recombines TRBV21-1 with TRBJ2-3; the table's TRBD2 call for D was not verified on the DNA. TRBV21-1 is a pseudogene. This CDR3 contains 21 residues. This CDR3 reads CASSDKLGLAGWDNSTDTQYF. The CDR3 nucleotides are TGTGCCAGCAGCGATAAGCTGGGACTAGCGGGATGGGATAATAGCACAGATACGCAGTATTTT.

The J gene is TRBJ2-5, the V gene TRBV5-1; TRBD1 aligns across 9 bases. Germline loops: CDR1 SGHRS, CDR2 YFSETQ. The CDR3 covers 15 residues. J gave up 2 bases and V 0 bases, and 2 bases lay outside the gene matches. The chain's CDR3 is CASSLGQGGQETQYF. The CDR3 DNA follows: TGCGCCAGCAGCTTGGGACAGGGGGGGCAAGAGACCCAGTACTTC. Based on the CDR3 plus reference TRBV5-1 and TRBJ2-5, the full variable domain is KAGVTQTPRYLIKTRGQQVTLSCSPISGHRSVSWYQQTPGQGLQFLFEYFSETQRNKGNFPGRFSGRQFSNSRSEMNVSTLELGDSALYLCASSLGQGGQETQYFGPGTRLLVL.